The 25 T cell receptor beta chains presented below share a single source sample, sequenced in a study of cytomegalovirus exposure and HLA in healthy donors. Profiled with immunoSEQ multiplex PCR; TCRdb holds only in-frame clones, not every one. This sample has 150,000 to 200,000 clones, with roughly 86% found just once. Input material: PBMCs. The receptors stem from a woman under 30 in good health and CMV-seronegative.

V and J are TRBV19 and TRBJ1-6; possibly TRBD1 for D (6 bases). The CDR3 spans 15 residues. The V and J ends lost 0 bases and 11 bases respectively, with 14 bases between them. CDR1 is LNHDA, CDR2 SQIVND, per germline (reference sequence). This chain's CDR3 is CASSIDGTRGPPLHF. The CDR3 DNA is TGTGCCAGTAGTATAGACGGGACACGGGGTCCACCCCTCCACTTT.

In DNA form, the CDR3 reads TGTGCCAGTAGTATAGGCAGGGCCACTGAAGCTTTCTTT. Protein sequence: CASSIGRATEAFF. The chain recombines TRBV19 with TRBJ1-1; the D gene is possibly TRBD1 (5 bases). Trimming pared 1 base from V and 4 bases from J, leaving 7 bases between. Germline loops: CDR1 LNHDA, CDR2 SQIVND (reference sequence). This CDR3 comprises 13 residues.

The chain combines TRBV10-2 with TRBJ1-4; TRBD1 aligns across 10 bases. Germline CDR1 reads WSHSY; CDR2 reads SAAADI. This CDR3 region has 16 residues. V lost 6 bases, J lost 4 bases, and 8 bases stayed unmatched. The CDR3 region has the DNA TGCGCCAGCAGAAAGGGGACAGGGGAATTTAATGAAAAACTGTTTTTT. Encoded protein: CASRKGTGEFNEKLFF.

The genes are TRBV9 and TRBJ2-2, with D hard to call. Germline CDR1 and CDR2: SGDLS and YYNGEE. This CDR3 comprises 12 residues. V lost 4 bases, J lost 6 bases, and 7 bases lay in between. The CDR3 region has the DNA TGTGCCAGCAGCATGAGAGCCGGGGAGCTGTTTTTT. Translated, it gives CASSMRAGELFF.

The gene calls are TRBV21-1 and TRBJ2-7; TRBD1 is the table's D call, not checked against the DNA. TRBV21-1 constitutes a pseudogene. The CDR3 is 17 residues long. This CDR3 is CASSKGDPGQRSCEQYF. The CDR3 nucleotides are TGTGCCAGCAGTAAGGGAGATCCGGGACAGAGGTCTTGCGAGCAGTACTTC.

The chain joins TRBV20-1 to TRBJ1-2; the D gene is possibly TRBD1 (5 bases). The CDR3 is 11 amino acids. The ends were cut back, 6 bases at V and 5 bases at J, with 10 bases in the middle. Germline CDR1 DFQATT, CDR2 SNEGSKA (reference sequence). For the CDR3, the DNA is TGCAGTGCCCAAGACAGTTATGGCTACACCTTC. It yields the protein CSAQDSYGYTF.

CDR3: CAWSRGGWGNEQFF. CDR3 bases: TGTGCCTGGAGTAGGGGAGGATGGGGCAATGAGCAGTTCTTC. The V call is TRBV30, the J call TRBJ2-1; possibly TRBD2 for D (6 bases). Germline values: CDR1 GTSNPN, CDR2 SVGIG (reference sequence). The length of the CDR3 is 14 residues. V lost 2 bases and J 6 bases, leaving 14 bases between the germline ends.

V and J are TRBV6-1 and TRBJ1-5, with D tentatively TRBD1 (6 bases). The CDR3 extends over 14 amino acids. Germline values: CDR1 MNHNS, CDR2 SASEGT. V lost 3 bases, J lost 1 base, and 7 bases lay in between. CDR3 coding DNA: TGTGCCAGCAGTGAGACAGGCAGCAATCAGCCCCAGCATTTT. Encoded protein: CASSETGSNQPQHF.

The V call is TRBV7-6, the J call TRBJ2-7; TRBD2 agrees at 7 bases. Germline lookup yields CDR1 SGHVS and CDR2 FNYEAQ. The CDR3 sequence is 14 residues long. The trim removed 1 base at V and 1 base at J, leaving 1 base unmatched. The CDR3 loop reads CASSLGGGSYEQYF. The CDR3 DNA sequence: TGTGCCAGCAGCTTAGGGGGGGGGTCCTACGAGCAGTACTTC.

The gene calls are TRBV30 and TRBJ2-1; D is unresolved. The germline gives CDR1 GTSNPN, CDR2 SVGIG (reference sequence). The V gene lost 2 bases and the J gene lost 15 bases, with 23 bases spanning the gap. This CDR3 is 14 amino acids long. CDR3 protein: CAWSNPPAQTPRFF. The CDR3 nucleotides read TGTGCCTGGAGTAACCCTCCCGCCCAAACACCCAGGTTCTTC.

This clone showed up just a few times. The genes are TRBV6-5 and TRBJ2-7; tentatively, D is TRBD1 (7 bases). The V end lost 6 bases, the J end lost 1 base, and 13 bases lay between the germline ends. The CDR3 consists of 14 residues. Germline values: CDR1 MNHEY, CDR2 SVGAGI. CDR3 residues: CASRLQGRSYEQYF. The DNA for the CDR3 is TGTGCCAGCAGACTACAGGGGAGGTCCTACGAGCAGTACTTC.

The chain links TRBV19 to TRBJ2-7; perhaps TRBD1 as D (6 bases). This CDR3 has 17 amino acids. Trimming took 3 bases from V and 0 from J, leaving 18 bases between them. Germline CDR1 and CDR2: LNHDA and SQIVND (reference sequence). CDR3 bases: TGTGCCAGTAGTATGGGGGCAACATCTTTTAGCTCCTACGAGCAGTACTTC. As protein: CASSMGATSFSSYEQYF. The full variable domain, in which reference TRBV19 and TRBJ2-7 provide the parts outside the CDR3, is DGGITQSPKYLFRKEGQNVTLSCEQNLNHDAMYWYRQDPGQGLRLIYYSQIVNDFQKGDIAEGYSVSREKKESFPLTVTSAQKNPTAFYLCASSMGATSFSSYEQYFGPGTRLTVT.

The rearrangement joins TRBV5-1 to TRBJ1-1, with 8 bases lining up with TRBD1. Germline assignment: CDR1 SGHRS and CDR2 YFSETQ. Germline trimming cut 0 bases from V and 1 base from J; bases unmatched to any gene: 5. The CDR3 is 16 amino acids. CDR3 in DNA: TGCGCCAGCAGCTTGGGATCGGGGACAGGGAACACTGAAGCTTTCTTT. Protein: CASSLGSGTGNTEAFF.

This clone was observed a handful of times. The J gene is TRBJ2-2, the V gene TRBV12-5; 8 nucleotides line up with TRBD1. V gave up 5 bases and J gave up 4 bases; unmatched junction bases: 9. Germline V lookup: CDR1 LGHNT, CDR2 FRNRAP. There are 16 residues in the CDR3. Here the CDR3 DNA reads TGTGCTAGTGGTCCCGGACAGGGTCTAGGCACCGGGGAGCTGTTTTTT. Protein product: CASGPGQGLGTGELFF.

V and J are TRBV30 and TRBJ2-2; a possible D gene is TRBD1 (5 bases). Germline V CDR1 and CDR2: GTSNPN, SVGIG (reference sequence). The ends were cut back, 4 bases at V and 5 bases at J, with 14 bases in the middle. The CDR3 runs 14 residues. The CDR3 protein is CAWKQGAVTGELFF. The CDR3 DNA reads as TGTGCCTGGAAACAAGGGGCCGTAACCGGGGAGCTGTTTTTT.

This chain joins TRBV7-8 and TRBJ2-3; tentatively, D is TRBD2 (5 bases). The germline V gene encodes CDR1 SGHVS and CDR2 FQNEAQ. Trimming cost V 4 bases and J 1 base, with 15 bases left between them. The CDR3 sequence is 16 residues long. Written as DNA, the CDR3 is TGTGCCAGCAGCTCTACCCCTCTCGGGGGCACAGATACGCAGTATTTT. This translates into CASSSTPLGGTDTQYF.

This clone was recorded once. The CDR3 region is CASSLEGSSGSYTQYF. In DNA, the CDR3 is TGCGCCAGCAGCTTGGAAGGTTCTAGCGGGAGTTATACGCAGTATTTT. This sequence joins TRBV5-1 and TRBJ2-3; 10 bases align to TRBD2. Germline V CDR1 and CDR2: SGHRS, YFSETQ. The CDR3 extends over 16 amino acids. Trimming removed 0 bases from V and 7 bases from J; junction bases left unmatched: 8.

This clone was picked up one time. J is TRBJ1-1 and V is TRBV5-1; D unresolved. V gave up 4 bases and J gave up 4 bases, with 11 bases separating them. Germline CDR1 SGHRS, CDR2 YFSETQ. There are 13 residues in the CDR3. CDR3 sequence (DNA): TGCGCCAGCAGCCGCAATGAGGTCACTGAAGCTTTCTTT. Protein: CASSRNEVTEAFF. Based on the CDR3 plus reference TRBV5-1 and TRBJ1-1, the full variable domain is KAGVTQTPRYLIKTRGQQVTLSCSPISGHRSVSWYQQTPGQGLQFLFEYFSETQRNKGNFPGRFSGRQFSNSRSEMNVSTLELGDSALYLCASSRNEVTEAFFGQGTRLTVV.

The chain joins TRBV7-9 to TRBJ1-4; 7 bases match TRBD1. Germline-derived CDR1 and CDR2 are SEHNR and FQNEAQ (reference sequence). V lost 2 bases, J lost 6 bases, and 3 bases stayed unmatched. CDR3 length equals 14 residues. CDR3 amino acids: CASSLIGTDEKLFF. CDR3 bases: TGTGCCAGCAGCTTAATCGGGACAGATGAAAAACTGTTTTTT.

In nucleotides, the CDR3 is TGTGCCAGCAGCTTAAGACAGGGCCAAGAGACCCAGTACTTC. This gives the protein CASSLRQGQETQYF. V and J are TRBV7-9 and TRBJ2-5, with 7 bases fitting TRBD1. The J segment lost 1 base and the V segment lost 2 bases, leaving 1 base of the junction unmatched. The V gene's germline CDR1 is SEHNR and CDR2 FQNEAQ (reference sequence). The CDR3 is made up of 14 amino acids.

The chain combines TRBV11-2 with TRBJ2-7; TRBD2 aligns across 11 bases. The CDR3 covers 14 residues. Germline CDR1 is SGHAT and CDR2 is FQNNGV. Unmatched junction bases numbered 5, after V lost 5 bases and J lost 5 bases. The CDR3 reads CASSLSGRAHEQYF. The CDR3 DNA follows: TGTGCCAGCAGCCTTAGCGGGAGGGCCCACGAGCAGTACTTC. Full variable domain (rest looked up from reference TRBV11-2 and TRBJ2-7): EAGVAQSPRYKIIEKRQSVAFWCNPISGHATLYWYQQILGQGPKLLIQFQNNGVVDDSQLPKDRFSAERLKGVDSTLKIQPAKLEDSAVYLCASSLSGRAHEQYFGPGTRLTVT.

This chain uses TRBV30 with TRBJ2-7; TRBD1 agrees at 8 bases. This CDR3 has 13 residues. Trimming removed 4 bases from V and 5 bases from J; junction bases left unmatched: 7. Germline V gives CDR1 GTSNPN, CDR2 SVGIG (reference sequence). CDR3 sequence reads: CAWTGGFFHEQYF. In nucleotides, the CDR3 is TGTGCCTGGACAGGGGGCTTTTTTCACGAGCAGTACTTC.

This clone was detected only a few times. V is TRBV4-2 and J is TRBJ2-7, with D unresolved. Trimming pared 0 bases from V and 2 bases from J, leaving 8 bases between. This CDR3 comprises 14 residues. Germline V gives CDR1 LGHNA, CDR2 YNFKEQ. CDR3 in amino acids: CASSQDLVAYEQYF. The CDR3 DNA reads as TGTGCCAGCAGCCAAGATTTAGTAGCCTACGAGCAGTACTTC.

The gene calls are TRBV7-3 and TRBJ1-2; 7 bases agree with TRBD1. The CDR3 spans 13 residues. V lost 4 bases, J lost 8 bases, and 7 bases stayed unmatched. Germline V gives CDR1 SGHTA, CDR2 FQGTGA. This chain's CDR3 is CASSSQGGRGYTF. Here the CDR3 DNA reads TGTGCCAGCAGCTCCCAGGGGGGACGAGGCTACACCTTC.

The V gene is TRBV7-9, the J gene TRBJ1-1, with a possible D match to TRBD1 (5 bases). The V end was cut by 5 bases, the J end by 6 bases, with 10 bases between. The CDR3 extends over 12 amino acids. Germline loops: CDR1 SEHNR, CDR2 FQNEAQ (reference sequence). DNA of the CDR3: TGTGCCAGCAGCCAGGGACTCGCTGAAGCTTTCTTT. This codes for CASSQGLAEAFF. Drawing the rest from reference TRBV7-9 and TRBJ1-1, the complete variable domain is DTGVSQNPRHKITKRGQNVTFRCDPISEHNRLYWYRQTLGQGPEFLTYFQNEAQLEKSRLLSDRFSAERPKGSFSTLEIQRTEQGDSAMYLCASSQGLAEAFFGQGTRLTVV.